This T cell receptor beta chain emerged from a study of cytomegalovirus exposure and HLA in healthy donors. Regarding the study as a whole: One later analysis reportedly identified an Asian-associated ancestry cluster that showed fewer N-insertions than the roughly 600-donor mean.

PCR was performed using 60 Vbeta and 13 Jbeta primers. Using immunoSEQ multiplex PCR, the repertoire was profiled, and TCRdb retains in-frame clones only, with some absent. The sample carries approximately 140,000 clones, 61% recorded once. Trimming removed 3 bases from V and 6 bases from J; junction bases left unmatched: 4. CDR1 and CDR2 (germline): SEHNR, FQNEAQ (reference sequence). The CDR3 is 15 amino acids. There are a few counts of this clone. Its antigen is not known. This chain joins TRBV7-9 and TRBJ2-2; 10 nucleotides line up with TRBD1. The material sequenced was PBMCs. This clonotype originated in a male donor in good health and CMV-seronegative. DNA of the CDR3: TGTGCCAGCAGCTTTTCCGGGACAGGGGCCGGGGAGCTGTTTTTT. Protein sequence: CASSFSGTGAGELFF. Full variable domain (rest looked up from reference TRBV7-9 and TRBJ2-2): DTGVSQNPRHKITKRGQNVTFRCDPISEHNRLYWYRQTLGQGPEFLTYFQNEAQLEKSRLLSDRFSAERPKGSFSTLEIQRTEQGDSAMYLCASSFSGTGAGELFFGEGSRLTVL.